This TCR beta chain was obtained from a study of shared clonotypes between healthy human individuals. Study at large: The study used three CD4 naive, three CD4 memory, two CD8 naive and one CD8 memory plate per donor.

With 2 bases clipped from V and 4 bases from J, the junction kept 0 bases outside the gene matches. Germline V gene lookup returns CDR1 SGHNT and CDR2 YENEEA. The CDR3 extends over 14 amino acids. In its sample, this clone was seen once. Deep was the level at which the assay was run. Only in-frame clones appear in the TCRdb table, and some are missing; sequencing was by immunoSEQ multiplex PCR. The profile shows over 150,000 clones, approximately 60% of them singletons. Those who donated were healthy HIV-negative adults, with no recent acute infections or vaccinations reported. The source material was memory CD4+ T cells sorted from blood. Subset here: CD45RA-negative fraction. This TCR came from a man younger than 40 in good health. This chain uses TRBV11-3 with TRBJ2-1; 9 positions match TRBD2. DNA of the CDR3: TGTGCCAGCAGCTTAACTAGCGGGTACAATGAGCAGTTCTTC. Its protein product is CASSLTSGYNEQFF.